The source of this T cell receptor beta chain is a study of PD-L1 blockade in urothelial cancer. Study context: The patients' atezolizumab therapy, 1,200 mg intravenously every 3 weeks, started at some point between 2014 and 2016. Investigators checked blood 3 weeks (second dose) and 6 weeks after treatment start.

Synthetic spike-ins, TCR analog templates, were added into each PCR. Using immunoSEQ multiplex PCR, the repertoire was profiled, and TCRdb retains in-frame clones only, with some absent. The sample shows approximately 80,000 clones, roughly 80% of them seen only once. The J segment lost 3 bases and the V segment lost 6 bases, leaving 4 bases of the junction unmatched. Germline V CDR1 and CDR2: MNHNY, SVGAGI (reference sequence). CDR3 length: 13 amino acids. Material: PBMCs, obtained around atezolizumab (anti-PD-L1) treatment. The receptor was derived from a man in his 70s with urothelial cancer. This chain joins TRBV6-6 and TRBJ2-7, with 8 positions matching TRBD1. Here the CDR3 reads CASSPGQDYEQYF. In DNA, the CDR3 is TGTGCCAGCAGCCCGGGACAGGACTACGAGCAGTACTTC.